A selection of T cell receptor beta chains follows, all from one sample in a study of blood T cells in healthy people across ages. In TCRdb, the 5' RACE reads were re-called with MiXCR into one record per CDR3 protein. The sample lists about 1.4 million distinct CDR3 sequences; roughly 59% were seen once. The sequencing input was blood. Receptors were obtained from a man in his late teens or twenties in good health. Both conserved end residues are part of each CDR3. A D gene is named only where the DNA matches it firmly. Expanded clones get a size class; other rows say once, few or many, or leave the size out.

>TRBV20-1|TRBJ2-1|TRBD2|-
CSAREGRAGVNEQFF
TGCAGTGCTAGAGAGGGACGAGCGGGAGTTAATGAGCAGTTCTTC
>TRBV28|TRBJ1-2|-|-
CASSSPGTRHYGYTF
TGTGCCAGCAGTTCACCCGGGACGCGGCACTATGGCTACACCTTC
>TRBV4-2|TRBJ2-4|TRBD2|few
CAGSQDPQGLAGGRDIQYF
TGTGCCGGCAGCCAAGATCCCCAGGGACTAGCGGGGGGTAGAGACATTCAGTACTTC
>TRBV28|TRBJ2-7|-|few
CASSLEALIYEQYF
TGTGCCAGCAGTTTAGAGGCATTGATCTACGAGCAGTACTTC
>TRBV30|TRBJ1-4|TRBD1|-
CAWTVGRGQEKLFF
TGTGCCTGGACCGTGGGCAGGGGGCAAGAAAAACTGTTTTTT
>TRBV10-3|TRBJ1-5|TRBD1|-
CAISGGQPNQPQHF
TGTGCCATCAGTGGGGGACAGCCCAATCAGCCCCAGCATTTT
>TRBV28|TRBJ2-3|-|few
CASSLSSPSTDTQYF
TGTGCCAGCAGTCTCAGTTCCCCTAGCACAGATACGCAGTATTTT
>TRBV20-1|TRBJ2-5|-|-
CSAREGTTWGQYF
TGCAGTGCTAGAGAAGGGACAACCTGGGGGCAGTACTTC
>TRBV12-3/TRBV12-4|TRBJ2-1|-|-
CASSLEFSAQGWGEQFF
TGTGCCAGCAGTCTCGAATTTAGCGCCCAGGGGTGGGGTGAGCAGTTCTTC
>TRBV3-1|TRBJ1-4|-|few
CASSQGRGLFF
TGTGCCAGCAGCCAAGGCAGGGGACTGTTTTTT
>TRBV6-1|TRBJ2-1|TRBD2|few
CASTVVAGALNEQFF
TGTGCCAGCACGGTGGTAGCGGGAGCTCTCAATGAGCAGTTCTTC
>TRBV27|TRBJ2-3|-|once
CASSLSVNSLFSTDTQYF
TGTGCCAGCAGTTTATCGGTCAACTCTCTATTTAGCACAGATACGCAGTATTTT
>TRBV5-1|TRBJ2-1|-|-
CASSSALGDEQFF
TGCGCCAGCAGCTCGGCCCTCGGGGATGAGCAGTTCTTC
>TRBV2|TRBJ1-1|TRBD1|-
CASRWTGGTTEAFF
TGTGCCAGCAGATGGACAGGGGGTACCACTGAAGCTTTCTTT
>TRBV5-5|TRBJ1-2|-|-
CASSLDGNLRRGYTF
TGTGCCAGCAGCTTGGACGGTAACCTACGTCGTGGCTACACCTTC
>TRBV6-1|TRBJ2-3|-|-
CASSDMLPDTQYF
TGTGCCAGCAGTGACATGCTGCCAGATACGCAGTATTTT
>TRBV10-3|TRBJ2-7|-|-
CAARSSRDNSYEQYF
TGTGCCGCCCGCTCCTCCCGGGACAACTCCTACGAGCAGTACTTC
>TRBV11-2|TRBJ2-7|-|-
CASSFSVNEQYF
TGTGCCAGCAGCTTTAGTGTCAACGAGCAGTACTTC
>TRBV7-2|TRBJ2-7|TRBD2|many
CASSLLAGGSYEQYF
TGTGCCAGCAGCTTACTAGCGGGAGGGTCCTACGAGCAGTACTTC
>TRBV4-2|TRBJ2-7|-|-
CASSQEPATSYEQYF
TGTGCCAGCAGCCAAGAGCCGGCGACTAGCTACGAGCAGTACTTC
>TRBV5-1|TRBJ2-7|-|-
CASSFEDLPYEQYF
TGCGCCAGCAGCTTCGAGGACTTGCCCTACGAGCAGTACTTC
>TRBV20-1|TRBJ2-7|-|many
CSASLWASNSYEQYF
TGCAGTGCCAGCCTATGGGCCTCGAACTCCTACGAGCAGTACTTC
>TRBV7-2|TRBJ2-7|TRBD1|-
CASSLGSYRDRGHEQYF
TGTGCCAGCAGCTTAGGATCTTACCGGGACAGGGGCCACGAGCAGTACTTC
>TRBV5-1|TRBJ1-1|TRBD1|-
CASSPSGQGSAFF
TGCGCCAGCAGCCCTTCGGGACAGGGATCAGCTTTCTTT
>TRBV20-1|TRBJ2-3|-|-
CSATQSDTQYF
TGCAGTGCTACACAGAGTGATACGCAGTATTTT
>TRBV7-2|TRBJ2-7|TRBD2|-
CASSSGTSGGHYEQYF
TGTGCCAGCAGCAGCGGGACTAGCGGGGGGCACTACGAGCAGTACTTC
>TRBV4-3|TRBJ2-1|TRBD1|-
CASSQDRGTGGVGEQFF
TGCGCCAGCAGCCAAGATCGAGGGACAGGGGGAGTAGGTGAGCAGTTCTTC
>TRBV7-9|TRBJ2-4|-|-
CASSDPGQRVVEQYF
TGTGCCAGCAGCGACCCGGGACAAAGAGTAGTTGAGCAGTACTTC
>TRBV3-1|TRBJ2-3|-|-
CASSQDRDHLLTQYF
TGTGCCAGCAGCCAAGATCGTGATCATCTCCTGACGCAGTATTTT
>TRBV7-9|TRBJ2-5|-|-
CASSSRTLQYF
TGTGCCAGCAGCTCGAGGACTCTGCAGTACTTC
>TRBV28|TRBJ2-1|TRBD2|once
CASSSTSGGATQFF
TGTGCCAGCAGTTCGACTAGCGGGGGGGCCACGCAGTTCTTC
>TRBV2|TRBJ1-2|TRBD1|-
CASSEAGQAYGYTF
TGTGCCAGCAGTGAAGCGGGACAGGCCTATGGCTACACCTTC
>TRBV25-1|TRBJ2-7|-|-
CASSGRANEQYF
TGTGCCAGCAGTGGGCGGGCCAACGAGCAGTACTTC
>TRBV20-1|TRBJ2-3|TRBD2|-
CSAQAGDGDTQYF
TGCAGTGCTCAAGCGGGAGACGGTGATACGCAGTATTTT
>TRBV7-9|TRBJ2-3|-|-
CASSLVGYTDTQYF
TGTGCCAGCAGCTTGGTCGGGTACACAGATACGCAGTATTTT
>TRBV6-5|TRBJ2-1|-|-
CASSADRYNEQFF
TGTGCCAGCAGTGCGGACAGATACAATGAGCAGTTCTTC